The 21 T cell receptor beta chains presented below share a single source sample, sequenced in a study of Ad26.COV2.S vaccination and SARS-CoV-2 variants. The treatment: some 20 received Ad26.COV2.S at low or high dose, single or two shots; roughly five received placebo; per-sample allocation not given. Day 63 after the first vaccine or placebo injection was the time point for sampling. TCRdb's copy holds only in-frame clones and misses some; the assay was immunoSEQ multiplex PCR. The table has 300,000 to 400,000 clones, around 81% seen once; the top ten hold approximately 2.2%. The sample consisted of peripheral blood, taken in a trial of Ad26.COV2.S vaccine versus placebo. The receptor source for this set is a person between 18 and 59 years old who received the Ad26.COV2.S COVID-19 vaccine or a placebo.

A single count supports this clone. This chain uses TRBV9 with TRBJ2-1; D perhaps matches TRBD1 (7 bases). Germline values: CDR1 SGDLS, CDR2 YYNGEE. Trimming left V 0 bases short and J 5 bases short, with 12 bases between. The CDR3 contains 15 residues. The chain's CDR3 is CASSVVGGGHNEQFF. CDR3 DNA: TGTGCCAGCAGCGTAGTAGGAGGGGGCCACAATGAGCAGTTCTTC.

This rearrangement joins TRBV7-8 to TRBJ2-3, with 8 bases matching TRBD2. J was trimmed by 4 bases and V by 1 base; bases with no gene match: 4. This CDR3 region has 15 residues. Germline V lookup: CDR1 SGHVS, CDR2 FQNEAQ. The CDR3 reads CASSLGQRGPDTQYF. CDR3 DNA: TGTGCCAGCAGCTTAGGCCAGCGGGGGCCAGATACGCAGTATTTT. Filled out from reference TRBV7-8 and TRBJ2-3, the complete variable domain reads GAGVSQSPRYKVAKRGQDVALRCDPISGHVSLFWYQQALGQGPEFLTYFQNEAQLDKSGLPSDRFFAERPEGSVSTLKIQRTQQEDSAVYLCASSLGQRGPDTQYFGPGTRLTVL.

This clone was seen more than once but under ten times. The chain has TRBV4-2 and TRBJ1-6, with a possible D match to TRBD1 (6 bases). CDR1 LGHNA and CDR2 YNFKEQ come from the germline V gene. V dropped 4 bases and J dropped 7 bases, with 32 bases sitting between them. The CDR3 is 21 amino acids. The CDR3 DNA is TGTGCCAGCAGCCTGTTTTTTGCCCCTAGTAGGACAGCAGTGTACAATTCACCCCTCCACTTT. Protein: CASSLFFAPSRTAVYNSPLHF.

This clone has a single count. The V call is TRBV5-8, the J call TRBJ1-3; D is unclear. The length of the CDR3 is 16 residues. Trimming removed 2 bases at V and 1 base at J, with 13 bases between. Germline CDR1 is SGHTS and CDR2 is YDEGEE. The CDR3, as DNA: TGTGCCAGCAGCTTACTTATTTGGGGATCTGGAAACACCATATATTTT. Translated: CASSLLIWGSGNTIYF.

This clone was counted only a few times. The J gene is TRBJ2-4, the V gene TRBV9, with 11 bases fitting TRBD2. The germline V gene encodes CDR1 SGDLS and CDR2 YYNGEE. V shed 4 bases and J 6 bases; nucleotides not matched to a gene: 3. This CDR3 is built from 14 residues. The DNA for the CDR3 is TGTGCCAGCAGCTCTAGCGGGGGGTCAAACATTCAGTACTTC. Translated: CASSSSGGSNIQYF. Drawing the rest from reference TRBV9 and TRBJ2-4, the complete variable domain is DSGVTQTPKHLITATGQRVTLRCSPRSGDLSVYWYQQSLDQGLQFLIQYYNGEERAKGNILERFSAQQFPDLHSELNLSSLELGDSALYFCASSSSGGSNIQYFGAGTRLSVL.

The CDR3 sequence is CASSLLSSTDTQYF. CDR3 DNA sequence: TGTGCCAGCAGCTTGCTTAGTAGCACAGATACGCAGTATTTT. The rearrangement links TRBV5-6 to TRBJ2-3; no definite D call. Germline assignment: CDR1 SGHDT and CDR2 YYEEEE. V was cut by 1 base and J by 0 bases, with 6 bases left in between. This CDR3 has 14 amino acids.

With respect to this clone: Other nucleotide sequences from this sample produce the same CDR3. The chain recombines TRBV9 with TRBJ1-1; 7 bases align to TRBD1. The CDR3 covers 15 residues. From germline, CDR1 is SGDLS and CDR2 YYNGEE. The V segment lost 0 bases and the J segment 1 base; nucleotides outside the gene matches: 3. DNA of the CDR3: TGTGCCAGCAGCGTAGGAGGGACAGCGAACACTGAAGCTTTCTTT. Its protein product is CASSVGGTANTEAFF.

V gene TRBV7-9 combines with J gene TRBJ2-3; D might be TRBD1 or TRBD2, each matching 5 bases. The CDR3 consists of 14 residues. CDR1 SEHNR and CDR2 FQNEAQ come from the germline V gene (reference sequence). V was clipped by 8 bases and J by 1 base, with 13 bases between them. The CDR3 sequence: CASWTVGGTDTQYF. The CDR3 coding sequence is TGTGCCAGCTGGACGGTGGGGGGCACAGATACGCAGTATTTT.

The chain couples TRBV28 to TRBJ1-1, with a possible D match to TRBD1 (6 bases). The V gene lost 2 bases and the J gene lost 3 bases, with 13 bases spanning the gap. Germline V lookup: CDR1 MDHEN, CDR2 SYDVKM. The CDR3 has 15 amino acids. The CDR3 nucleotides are TGTGCCAGCAGTTTACTGGGGGCTAAGGACACTGAAGCTTTCTTT. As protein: CASSLLGAKDTEAFF.

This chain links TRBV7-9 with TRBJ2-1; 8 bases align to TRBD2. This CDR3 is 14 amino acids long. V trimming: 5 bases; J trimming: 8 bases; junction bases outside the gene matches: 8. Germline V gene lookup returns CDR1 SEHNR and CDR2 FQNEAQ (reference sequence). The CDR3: CASSLLADLDEQFF. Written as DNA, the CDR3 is TGTGCCAGCAGCCTACTAGCGGACTTGGATGAGCAGTTCTTC. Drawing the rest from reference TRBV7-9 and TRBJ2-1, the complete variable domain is DTGVSQNPRHKITKRGQNVTFRCDPISEHNRLYWYRQTLGQGPEFLTYFQNEAQLEKSRLLSDRFSAERPKGSFSTLEIQRTEQGDSAMYLCASSLLADLDEQFFGPGTRLTVL.

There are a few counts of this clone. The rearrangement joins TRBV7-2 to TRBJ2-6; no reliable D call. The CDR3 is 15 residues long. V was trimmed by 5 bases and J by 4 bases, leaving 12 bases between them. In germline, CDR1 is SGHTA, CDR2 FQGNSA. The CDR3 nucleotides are TGTGCCAGCAGCCTGGGCCCCGCCGGGGCCAACGTCCTGACTTTC. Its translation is CASSLGPAGANVLTF.

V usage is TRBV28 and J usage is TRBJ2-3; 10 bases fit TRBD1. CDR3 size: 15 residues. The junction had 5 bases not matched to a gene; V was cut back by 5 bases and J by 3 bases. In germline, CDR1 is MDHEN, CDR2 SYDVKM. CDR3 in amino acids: CASSIGQGGTDTQYF. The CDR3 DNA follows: TGTGCCAGCAGTATAGGACAGGGGGGGACAGATACGCAGTATTTT.

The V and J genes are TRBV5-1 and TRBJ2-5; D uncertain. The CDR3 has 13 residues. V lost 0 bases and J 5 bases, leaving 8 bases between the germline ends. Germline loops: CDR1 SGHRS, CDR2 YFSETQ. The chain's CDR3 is CASSLGTGETQYF. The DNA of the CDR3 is TGCGCCAGCAGCTTGGGGACCGGGGAGACCCAGTACTTC.

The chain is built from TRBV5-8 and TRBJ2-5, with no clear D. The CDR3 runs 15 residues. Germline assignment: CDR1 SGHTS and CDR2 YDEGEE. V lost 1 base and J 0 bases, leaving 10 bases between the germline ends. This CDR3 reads CASSLSGRHQETQYF. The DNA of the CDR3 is TGTGCCAGCAGCTTGTCTGGGCGACACCAAGAGACCCAGTACTTC. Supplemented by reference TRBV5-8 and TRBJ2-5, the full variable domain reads EAGVTQSPTHLIKTRGQQATLRCSPISGHTSVYWYQQALGLGLQFLLWYDEGEERNRGNFPPRFSGRQFPNYSSELNVNALELEDSALYLCASSLSGRHQETQYFGPGTRLLVL.

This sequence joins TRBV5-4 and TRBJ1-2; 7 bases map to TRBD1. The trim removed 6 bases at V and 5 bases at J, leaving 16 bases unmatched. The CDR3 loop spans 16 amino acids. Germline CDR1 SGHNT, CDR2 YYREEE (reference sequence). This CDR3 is CASTEGGAWGVYGYTF. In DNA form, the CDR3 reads TGTGCCAGCACTGAAGGGGGCGCCTGGGGGGTGTATGGCTACACCTTC.

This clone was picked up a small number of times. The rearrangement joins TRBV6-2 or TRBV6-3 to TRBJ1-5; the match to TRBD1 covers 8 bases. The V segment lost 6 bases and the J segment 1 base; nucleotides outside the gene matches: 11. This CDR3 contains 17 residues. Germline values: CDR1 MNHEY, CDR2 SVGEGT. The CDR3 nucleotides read TGTGCCAGCAGCCGAGGACAGGGAAGTTCAAGCAATCAGCCCCAGCATTTT. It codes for CASSRGQGSSSNQPQHF.

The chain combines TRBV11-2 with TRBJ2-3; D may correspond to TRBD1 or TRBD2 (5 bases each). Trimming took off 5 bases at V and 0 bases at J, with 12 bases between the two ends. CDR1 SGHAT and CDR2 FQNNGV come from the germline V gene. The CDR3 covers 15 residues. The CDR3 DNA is TGTGCCAGCAGCCGAATCGGGACGAGCACAGATACGCAGTATTTT. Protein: CASSRIGTSTDTQYF.

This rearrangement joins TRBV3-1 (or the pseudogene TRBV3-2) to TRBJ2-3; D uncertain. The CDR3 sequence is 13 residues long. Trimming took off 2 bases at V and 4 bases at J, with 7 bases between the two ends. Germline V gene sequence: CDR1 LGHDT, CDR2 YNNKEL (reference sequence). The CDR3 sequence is CASSQRAPDTQYF. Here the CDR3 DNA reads TGTGCCAGCAGCCAACGGGCACCAGATACGCAGTATTTT.

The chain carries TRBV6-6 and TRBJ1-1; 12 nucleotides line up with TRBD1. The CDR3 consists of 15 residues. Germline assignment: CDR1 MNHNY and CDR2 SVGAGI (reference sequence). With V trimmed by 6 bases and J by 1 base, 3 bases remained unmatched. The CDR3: CASRGTGGANTEAFF. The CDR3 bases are TGTGCCAGCAGAGGGACAGGGGGCGCGAACACTGAAGCTTTCTTT.

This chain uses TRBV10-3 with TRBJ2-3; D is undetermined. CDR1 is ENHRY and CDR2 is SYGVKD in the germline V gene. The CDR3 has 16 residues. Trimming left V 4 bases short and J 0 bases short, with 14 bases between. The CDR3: CAISVDRLSSTDTQYF. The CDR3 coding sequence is TGTGCCATCAGTGTGGACCGTCTATCTAGCACAGATACGCAGTATTTT.

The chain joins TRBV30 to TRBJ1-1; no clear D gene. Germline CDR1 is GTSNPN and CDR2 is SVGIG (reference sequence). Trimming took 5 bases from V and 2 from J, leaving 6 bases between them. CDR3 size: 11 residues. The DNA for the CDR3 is TGTGCCTGGGGCTACAACACTGAAGCTTTCTTT. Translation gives CAWGYNTEAFF.